The 3 T cell receptor beta chains given below trace back to one sample, sequenced in a study of cytomegalovirus exposure and HLA in healthy donors. PCR primers comprised 60 Vbeta and 13 Jbeta primers. Only in-frame clones appear in the TCRdb table, and some are missing; sequencing was by immunoSEQ multiplex PCR. The sample consists of some 200,000 clones, around 82% of them appearing once. The sequenced material came from PBMCs. These receptors were collected from a woman in her twenties or thirties in good health and CMV-seronegative.

The J gene is TRBJ2-7, the V gene TRBV7-8; possible D gene TRBD1, 5 bases. Trimming removed 6 bases from V and 5 bases from J, with 14 bases in between. The V gene's germline CDR1 is SGHVS and CDR2 FQNEAQ. CDR3 length: 13 residues. The CDR3 DNA reads TGTGCCAGCAGTCGTAGCAGGGCAGACGAGCAGTACTTC. It translates to CASSRSRADEQYF.

This clone came up a few times. This sequence joins TRBV6-5 and TRBJ2-3; 7 positions agree with TRBD2. With V trimmed by 8 bases and J by 4 bases, 9 bases remained unmatched. This CDR3 has 14 residues. Looked up from germline, CDR1 is MNHEY and CDR2 is SVGAGI. CDR3 loop: CASGFGLEADTQYF. DNA for the CDR3: TGTGCCAGCGGCTTCGGACTAGAGGCAGATACGCAGTATTTT.

This clone turned up a few times. The J gene is TRBJ1-1, the V gene TRBV7-9; no reliable D call. Deletions cut 3 bases from V and 3 bases from J, with 8 bases between. The CDR3 has 13 amino acids. In germline, CDR1 is SEHNR, CDR2 FQNEAQ (reference sequence). The CDR3 coding sequence is TGTGCCAGCAGCTTCGGCAGCGACACTGAAGCTTTCTTT. The encoded protein is CASSFGSDTEAFF.